The rows below give T cell receptor beta chains drawn from one sample of a study of blood T cell repertoires in COVID-19. This table comes from immunoSEQ multiplex PCR, and its TCRdb copy is limited to in-frame clones, with some not included. Of a few hundred thousand clones listed, 70% to 90% are singletons. Specimen: PBMCs or T cells enriched from blood (not recorded which). The receptors were gathered from a man aged 30 to 39 who had recovered from COVID-19. Both conserved end residues are part of each CDR3. D genes are given only for firm matches. Clone size appears in some rows only: once, few, many, or a class for an expanded clone.

v_call	clone_size	j_call	d_call	cdr3_nt	cdr3_aa
TRBV12-3/TRBV12-4	-	TRBJ1-2	-	TGTGCCAGCAGTTTGAGTTCCTATGGCTACACCTTC	CASSLSSYGYTF
TRBV6-5	-	TRBJ1-2	-	TGTGCCAGCAGTTATAGTGCAGGGAACTATGGCTACACCTTC	CASSYSAGNYGYTF
TRBV6-1	-	TRBJ1-5	TRBD1	TGTGCCAGCAGTGGGATCTATCTGACAGGGTGGCAGCCCCAGCATTTT	CASSGIYLTGWQPQHF
TRBV6-2/TRBV6-3	-	TRBJ1-2	TRBD1	TGTGCCAGCAGCCCCGACAGGGGTGGCTACACCTTC	CASSPDRGGYTF
TRBV6-1	-	TRBJ1-2	TRBD1	TGTGCCAGCAGTGACACAGGGGAGGCCTATGGCTACACCTTC	CASSDTGEAYGYTF
TRBV12-3/TRBV12-4	once	TRBJ1-2	-	TGTGCCAGCAGCTCGAGAGGGCGAAGTGGCTACACCTTC	CASSSRGRSGYTF
TRBV24-1	once	TRBJ2-3	-	TGTGCCACCAGTGATAGCCGTTTCAGAGCAGGGGAAAAAGATACGCAGTATTTT	CATSDSRFRAGEKDTQYF
TRBV7-2	-	TRBJ1-2	-	TGTGCCAGCAGCCCCGGACAGTCTGCCTATGGCTACACCTTC	CASSPGQSAYGYTF
TRBV9	-	TRBJ2-1	TRBD2	TGTGCCAGCAGCGTCCCACTTAGCGGGGGGCTGGACAATGAGCAGTTCTTC	CASSVPLSGGLDNEQFF
TRBV5-1	-	TRBJ2-1	TRBD1	TGCGCCAGCAGGGAGGGACAGGTTATTCCGAGCTCCTACAATGAGCAGTTCTTC	CASREGQVIPSSYNEQFF
TRBV4-3	-	TRBJ2-7	-	TGCGCCAGCAGCCAGGACAGAGGGGGAACCTACGAGCAGTACTTC	CASSQDRGGTYEQYF
TRBV7-2	-	TRBJ2-1	TRBD2	TGTGCCAGCAGCTTAGCGCACGGGGGGGCCTACAATGAGCAGTTCTTC	CASSLAHGGAYNEQFF
TRBV6-5	-	TRBJ1-6	-	TGTGCCAGCACCACAGACAGCTCCTATAATTCACCCCTCCACTTT	CASTTDSSYNSPLHF
TRBV19	-	TRBJ1-2	-	TGTGCCAGTAGTATTACCTCGAGACAGCATCATGGCTACACCTTC	CASSITSRQHHGYTF
TRBV11-2	-	TRBJ2-2	-	TGTGCCAGCAGCTTCCCCCCTGGACAACCCACCGGGGAGCTGTTTTTT	CASSFPPGQPTGELFF
TRBV19	-	TRBJ1-1	-	TGTGCCACCAATCACCCCCCGGAGGGATCCACTGAAGCTTTCTTT	CATNHPPEGSTEAFF
TRBV18	-	TRBJ2-1	-	TGTGCCAGCTCACAAAGGACAGTCTACAATGAGCAGTTCTTC	CASSQRTVYNEQFF
TRBV5-5	-	TRBJ1-4	TRBD1	TGTGCCAGCAGCGCGACAGGGTGGAATAATGAAAAACTGTTTTTT	CASSATGWNNEKLFF
TRBV3-1/TRBV3-2	-	TRBJ2-5	-	TGTGCCAGCAGCCCCGTTTCCAGGGCGACCCAGTACTTC	CASSPVSRATQYF
TRBV7-3	-	TRBJ1-5	-	TGTGCCACCTACTTTGGAAGGAGGCCCCAGCATTTT	CATYFGRRPQHF
TRBV12-3/TRBV12-4	-	TRBJ2-2	-	TGTGCCAGCAGTTTCCAGGGGGAGCTGTTTTTT	CASSFQGELFF
TRBV9	-	TRBJ2-5	TRBD1	TGTGCCAGCAGCGCTGGGGACAGAGGCGAGACCCAGTACTTC	CASSAGDRGETQYF
TRBV11-2	-	TRBJ1-1	TRBD1	TGTGCCAGCAGCTTACGGACAGGGGGCTTCATGAACACTGAAGCTTTCTTT	CASSLRTGGFMNTEAFF
TRBV11-2	once	TRBJ2-7	-	TGTGCCAGCAGCTTATATGCCTACGAGCAGTACTTC	CASSLYAYEQYF
TRBV19	-	TRBJ2-3	-	TGTGCCAGTAGTATAGGTCTTGGCTCCACAGATACGCAGTATTTT	CASSIGLGSTDTQYF
TRBV18	-	TRBJ2-7	TRBD1	TGTGCCAGCTCACCACCGACAGGGGCCTACGAGCAGTACTTC	CASSPPTGAYEQYF
TRBV4-3	few	TRBJ2-7	TRBD1	TGCGCCAGCAGCCAAGATCAGGGGGACGAGCAGTACTTC	CASSQDQGDEQYF
TRBV11-3	-	TRBJ2-2	-	TGTGCCAGCAGCCCCCGCACCGGGGGAAACACCGGGGAGCTGTTTTTT	CASSPRTGGNTGELFF
TRBV20-1	-	TRBJ1-1	-	TGCAGTGCGAGTGGGGGGGGGACCGTGAACACTGAAGCTTTCTTT	CSASGGGTVNTEAFF
TRBV7-3	-	TRBJ1-2	-	TGTGCCAGCAGCCCTACGCAGGGTAACTATGGCTACACCTTC	CASSPTQGNYGYTF
TRBV4-1	-	TRBJ1-2	-	TGCGCCAGCAGCCAAGAAAGAGGGCTTGGCTACACCTTC	CASSQERGLGYTF
TRBV9	-	TRBJ2-2	TRBD2	TGTGCCAGCAGTCCTGGACTAGCGGGGGGGTCCGGGGAGCTGTTTTTT	CASSPGLAGGSGELFF
TRBV4-2	-	TRBJ1-1	-	TGTGCCAGCAGCCAAGCTTCCAATTACGGGACACGATCCCCGAACACTGAAGCTTTCTTT	CASSQASNYGTRSPNTEAFF
TRBV7-8	-	TRBJ2-5	TRBD2	TGTGCCAGCAGCCAAATCCCGTACCGCGGGTCTAGCGGGGGGGCCGTGGAGACCCAGTACTTC	CASSQIPYRGSSGGAVETQYF
TRBV7-6	-	TRBJ2-5	-	TGTGCCAGCAGCTTCCGACTAGAAGAGACCCAGTACTTC	CASSFRLEETQYF
TRBV7-3	-	TRBJ2-2	-	TGTGCCAGCAGCTATAAAACAGAGACCGGGGAGCTGTTTTTT	CASSYKTETGELFF
TRBV18	once	TRBJ2-3	TRBD2	TGTGCCAGCTCATCGAGACTAGCGGGGGCTTTGGGGACAGATACGCAGTATTTT	CASSSRLAGALGTDTQYF
TRBV3-1/TRBV3-2	few	TRBJ1-6	-	TGTGCCAGCAGCCCGGATTCGGGGAATTCACCCCTCCACTTT	CASSPDSGNSPLHF
TRBV6-2/TRBV6-3	few	TRBJ2-3	-	TGTGCCAGCAGTTACTCTTGGGAAGGGGGCACAGATACGCAGTATTTT	CASSYSWEGGTDTQYF
TRBV7-8	-	TRBJ1-6	-	TGTGCCAGCAGCGAACGGGAGGGGAATTCACCCCTCCACTTT	CASSEREGNSPLHF
TRBV11-3	many	TRBJ1-1	-	TGTGCCAGCAGCCTCGGGGGGGTAACTGAAGCTTTCTTT	CASSLGGVTEAFF
TRBV6-5	-	TRBJ2-2	-	TGTGCCAGCAGTTACCCACAAGGAGGTAACACCGGGGAGCTGTTTTTT	CASSYPQGGNTGELFF
TRBV25-1	once	TRBJ2-3	TRBD1	TGTGCCAGCAGTGACGCGACAGGGTATCAAGATACGCAGTATTTT	CASSDATGYQDTQYF
TRBV24-1	once	TRBJ1-1	-	TGTGCCACCAGGGAGAACAGGCAGGACACTGAAGCTTTCTTT	CATRENRQDTEAFF